This TCR beta chain was profiled in a study of low-dose radiotherapy and immunotherapy resistance in tumors (dated by TCRdb to between 2021 and 2024). Regarding the research as a whole: Cohort 1 received 0.5 Gy per fraction every 2 weeks, with a prescribed total PTV dose of 6.5 Gy. Patients in Cohort 2 were given 1 Gy per fraction every two weeks, for a total of 13 Gy across 26 weeks. Cyclophosphamide 200 mg/m2 was given intravenously every two weeks, one day before each radiation and immunotherapy administration. Starting on cycle 1 day 1, patients took 300 mg of aspirin by mouth once daily for four cycles. Eight patients were included in the translational analysis: three from the first dose cohort and the first five from the second dose cohort. Randomization of trial participants into treatment groups was not performed. Nivolumab and ipilimumab were both given intravenously, with nivolumab at a 240 mg flat dose every two weeks and ipilimumab at 1 mg/kg every six weeks.

In light of the paper, this sample's time point label describes: after trial treatment. Explained via the paper, the treatment or condition label denotes: LDRT plus nivolumab, ipilimumab, low-dose cyclophosphamide and aspirin (RACIN trial). The donors took part in RACIN, a single-arm, phase I, dose-escalation trial that combined nivolumab, ipilimumab, aspirin, low-dose cyclophosphamide and low-dose radiotherapy. Patients were eligible if they had advanced solid tumors that were TIL-negative. Superscript III and a set of TRAV- and TRBV-specific primers were used to synthesize first-strand cDNA, so that both TCRalpha and TCRbeta chains were covered. TCRs were amplified for approximately 20 PCR cycles with Phusion, using a constant-region primer paired with the adapter attached to the V primers. The MessageAmp II aRNA Amplification Kit was used to amplify the isolated mRNA, with in vitro transcription run for less than 20 hours at 37 degrees C. The Dynabeads mRNA DIRECT Purification Kit was used to isolate the mRNA for TCR sequencing. Indexed Illumina adapters were added in a second approximately 26-cycle Phusion PCR, and the resulting products were purified with AMPure XP beads. Deep sequencing of TCRalpha and TCRbeta libraries was performed on an Illumina MiniSeq instrument. Processing in the source paper ran as follows. Custom Perl scripts pooled TCR sequences encoding the same protein, removed out-of-frame sequences and computed each clonotype's abundance. The analysis excluded TCR sequences that were supported by just one read. The metrics used to describe the repertoires included Shannon entropy, Gini index, clonality, richness, and the frequency of TCRs shared between repertoires. TCRdb handled the public reads itself, with Q25 trimming in fastp and clone calling in MiXCR, and kept productive beta chains. Rows are unified per CDR3 protein, each entry keeping the most common DNA and genes. It is TCRdb's table, rather than the study itself, that gives the V and J calls and clone size. In all, the sample holds roughly 38,000 distinct CDR3 sequences, and around 20% of those were seen once. The ten largest clones represent under 9.5% of the sample.

The CDR3, cysteine through phenylalanine, is 13 amino acids long. Only CDR3 DNA is held: 39 bases, read in frame from base 1. CDR1 SGHRS and CDR2 YFSETQ were looked up in the germline V gene. Concerning this clonotype itself: It has no known antigen specificity. At one of its ends the junction is not consistent with the germline gene, which may arise from a read error.

The chain uses TRBV5-1 and TRBJ2-6, with the D gene uncertain. This specimen consisted of PBMCs, obtained after low-dose radiotherapy plus immunotherapy. The TCR was taken from a female donor with ovarian cancer. This receptor carries the CDR3 CASSFSGTNVLTF. The sequence in DNA is TGCGCCAGCAGCTTTTCTGGGACCAACGTCCTGACTTTC. Here the CDR3 is joined to the reference TRBV5-1 and TRBJ2-6 genes, and the full variable domain is: KAGVTQTPRYLIKTRGQQVTLSCSPISGHRSVSWYQQTPGQGLQFLFEYFSETQRNKGNFPGRFSGRQFSNSRSEMNVSTLELGDSALYLCASSFSGTNVLTFGAGSRLTVL.